One sample yielded the 32 T cell receptor beta chains listed below, sequenced in a study of T cells in Graves' hyperthyroidism and ophthalmopathy. Amplification of TCR beta CDR3 regions was performed using RNA transcripts as template. The study used the HTBI primer set for a first-round RT-PCR of the TCR CDR3. TCRdb re-called the multiplex PCR reads with MiXCR, one entry per CDR3 protein. The sample consists of hundreds of thousands of distinct CDR3 sequences, around 13% of them appearing once. Sequenced material: blood. Receptors were obtained from a woman aged 35 to 49 with Graves' ophthalmopathy.

This clonotype appeared a few times. The V call is TRBV3-1, the J call TRBJ2-3; weak D call: TRBD1 (5 bases). The V and J ends lost 0 bases and 2 bases respectively, with 9 bases between them. CDR1 is LGHDT and CDR2 is YNNKEL in the germline V gene (reference sequence). CDR3 length: 15 amino acids. This CDR3 reads CASSQDGHDTDTQYF. CDR3 sequence (DNA): TGTGCCAGCAGCCAAGATGGACACGACACAGATACGCAGTATTTT.

The J gene is TRBJ2-2, the V gene TRBV19; tentative D call: TRBD2 (6 bases). V was pared by 3 bases and J by 5 bases, with 13 bases between. CDR3 length equals 15 residues. Germline lookup yields CDR1 LNHDA and CDR2 SQIVND (reference sequence). CDR3 DNA: TGTGCCAGTAGTATGGCCGGGGGAAAAACCGGGGAGCTGTTTTTT. It translates to CASSMAGGKTGELFF.

This rearrangement joins TRBV14 to TRBJ2-3; 9 bases fit TRBD2. The length of the CDR3 is 17 residues. Germline V gives CDR1 SGHDN, CDR2 FVKESK. V was pared by 4 bases and J by 2 bases, with 10 bases of the junction left unmatched. The CDR3 loop is CASSPGLQRGVTDTQYF. As DNA, the CDR3 is TGTGCCAGCAGCCCGGGCCTACAGCGGGGGGTCACAGATACGCAGTATTTT.

The rearrangement links TRBV29-1 to TRBJ1-1; 10 nucleotides agree with TRBD1. The CDR3 loop spans 14 amino acids. In germline, CDR1 is SQVTM, CDR2 ANQGSEA. The junction had 10 bases not matched to a gene; V was cut back by 7 bases and J by 5 bases. CDR3 nucleotide sequence: TGCAGCGGAAGACAGGGGGCGTTAGAGACTGAAGCTTTCTTT. The encoded protein is CSGRQGALETEAFF.

Ten or more counts support this clonotype. The chain combines TRBV7-2 with TRBJ1-6, with a weak D call TRBD1 (6 bases). V lost 3 bases and J lost 9, with 12 bases in between. The CDR3 runs 14 residues. Germline V gives CDR1 SGHTA, CDR2 FQGNSA. As DNA, the CDR3 is TGTGCCAGCAGCTTCGGACAGTTCGGTTCACCCCTCCACTTT. Translated, it gives CASSFGQFGSPLHF.

The V and J genes are TRBV5-5 and TRBJ2-1; D assignment may be TRBD1 or TRBD2 (6 bases each). The CDR3 has 12 amino acids. From germline, CDR1 is SGHKS and CDR2 YYEKEE (reference sequence). Trimming pared 3 bases from V and 9 bases from J, leaving 10 bases between. CDR3 in DNA: TGTGCCAGCAGCTGGGGGGCTACTGAGCAGTTCTTC. Translating gives CASSWGATEQFF.

This clonotype showed up many times. This chain connects TRBV2 to TRBJ1-5; possibly TRBD1 for D (6 bases). Germline CDR1 reads SNHLY; CDR2 reads FYNNEI. The CDR3 has 14 residues. V dropped 4 bases and J dropped 3 bases, with 10 bases sitting between them. CDR3 in amino acids: CASSARQDNQPQHF. For the CDR3, the DNA is TGTGCCAGCAGTGCCAGACAGGACAATCAGCCCCAGCATTTT.

The sample holds many counts of this clonotype. V usage is TRBV7-2 and J usage is TRBJ2-2, with D possibly being TRBD2 (6 bases). Germline V gives CDR1 SGHTA, CDR2 FQGNSA. The CDR3 has 14 residues. The V end was cut by 4 bases, the J end by 4 bases, with 10 bases between. For the CDR3, the DNA is TGTGCCAGCAGCTCCCGGAGGGCCACCGGGGAGCTGTTTTTT. This sequence encodes CASSSRRATGELFF.

This clonotype was observed at least ten times. This sequence joins TRBV5-6 and TRBJ2-3, with a tentative D call TRBD2 (7 bases). CDR1 SGHDT and CDR2 YYEEEE come from the germline V gene. This CDR3 has 15 amino acids. The germline V and J ends were trimmed by 0 bases and 8 bases, with 16 bases remaining between them. The DNA for the CDR3 is TGTGCCAGCAGCTTGGCAGGCGGACTAGGGGGTACGCAGTATTTT. Protein product: CASSLAGGLGGTQYF. Variable domain in full (rest from reference TRBV5-6 and TRBJ2-3): DAGVTQSPTHLIKTRGQQVTLRCSPKSGHDTVSWYQQALGQGPQFIFQYYEEEERQRGNFPDRFSGHQFPNYSSELNVNALLLGDSALYLCASSLAGGLGGTQYFGPGTRLTVL.

Details on this clonotype: Here the CDR3 omits its conserved ending phenylalanine or tryptophan, so a read error is the likely source. The rearrangement uses TRBV6-9 and TRBJ2-7; 7 positions match TRBD2. V was clipped by 3 bases and J by 1 base; unmatched bases: 12. The CDR3 runs to 17 residues. Looked up from germline, CDR1 is MNHGY and CDR2 is SVAAGI. The CDR3 sequence is CASSYSNIGGGSYEQYS. As DNA, the CDR3 is TGTGCCAGCAGTTACTCCAATATTGGCGGGGGTTCCTACGAGCAGTACTCC.

This clonotype was counted many times. The J gene is TRBJ2-7, the V gene TRBV2, with 9 bases aligning to TRBD2. After removal of 2 bases from V and 6 bases from J, the junction contained 8 bases not matched to a gene. The CDR3 is 15 amino acids. The V gene's germline CDR1 is SNHLY and CDR2 FYNNEI. The CDR3 spells CASSEMGGRVSEQYF. In DNA, the CDR3 is TGTGCCAGCAGTGAAATGGGCGGGAGGGTTTCCGAGCAGTACTTC.

The gene calls are TRBV28 and TRBJ1-5, with D maybe TRBD1 (6 bases). Trimming cost V 5 bases and J 4 bases, with 15 bases left between them. This CDR3 has 15 amino acids. Germline V CDR1 and CDR2: MDHEN, SYDVKM. CDR3 amino acids: CASSQTGHPNQPQHF. The CDR3 DNA is TGTGCCAGCAGTCAAACGGGACACCCGAATCAGCCCCAGCATTTT.

The V and J genes are TRBV19 and TRBJ1-1, with 11 bases aligning to TRBD1. CDR3 size: 19 residues. With 2 bases clipped from V and 4 bases from J, the junction kept 15 bases outside the gene matches. Germline V CDR1 and CDR2: LNHDA, SQIVND (reference sequence). Here the CDR3 reads CASSIRGQGVLASVTEAFF. The CDR3 DNA is TGTGCCAGTAGTATAAGGGGACAGGGGGTCCTGGCCTCGGTCACTGAAGCTTTCTTT.

This clonotype showed up just a few times. The chain carries TRBV2 and TRBJ2-7; D may match TRBD1 or TRBD2 (6 bases each). CDR1 is SNHLY and CDR2 is FYNNEI in the germline V gene. Trimming stripped 7 bases from V and 1 base from J, with 14 bases between. The CDR3 consists of 14 residues. CDR3 amino acids: CASMPGALSYEQYF. CDR3 nucleotide sequence: TGTGCCAGCATGCCGGGGGCGCTTTCCTACGAGCAGTACTTC.

The J gene is TRBJ1-3, the V gene TRBV5-1; D not certain. Per germline, CDR1 SGHRS and CDR2 YFSETQ. Trimming left V 9 bases short and J 1 base short, with 5 bases between. The length of the CDR3 is 11 residues. The chain's CDR3 is CATTSGNTIYF. In nucleotides, the CDR3 is TGCGCCACCACATCTGGAAACACCATATATTTT.

The rearrangement uses TRBV15 and TRBJ2-6; D possibly corresponds to TRBD2 (5 bases). V lost 3 bases to trimming and J lost 0 bases, with 9 bases between them. This CDR3 comprises 16 residues. CDR1 and CDR2 from the germline V gene are LNHNV and YYDKDF (reference sequence). CDR3 sequence (DNA): TGTGCCACCAGCAGTCCCCGGGGCTCTGGGGCCAACGTCCTGACTTTC. Translated: CATSSPRGSGANVLTF.

This clonotype was seen ten or more times. The J gene is TRBJ2-1, the V gene TRBV7-2; TRBD1 matches at 7 bases. This CDR3 spans 17 amino acids. The J segment lost 3 bases and the V segment lost 3 bases, leaving 11 bases of the junction unmatched. Germline assignment: CDR1 SGHTA and CDR2 FQGNSA. CDR3 protein: CASSFLATGDLYNEQFF. The CDR3 DNA reads as TGTGCCAGCAGCTTTCTCGCTACAGGGGACCTCTACAATGAGCAGTTCTTC. Based on the CDR3 plus reference TRBV7-2 and TRBJ2-1, the full variable domain is GAGVSQSPSNKVTEKGKDVELRCDPISGHTALYWYRQSLGQGLEFLIYFQGNSAPDKSGLPSDRFSAERTGGSVSTLTIQRTQQEDSAVYLCASSFLATGDLYNEQFFGPGTRLTVL.

This clonotype came up many times. V usage is TRBV10-3 and J usage is TRBJ1-4; D is ambiguous. Germline assignment: CDR1 ENHRY and CDR2 SYGVKD. The CDR3 spans 13 residues. V was pared by 5 bases and J by 2 bases, with 6 bases between. Here the CDR3 reads CAISYGTNEKLFF. The CDR3 nucleotides read TGTGCCATCAGTTATGGGACTAATGAAAAACTGTTTTTT.

This clonotype has at least ten counts. The gene calls are TRBV28 and TRBJ2-2; D gene unclear. The CDR3 is 14 residues long. V was clipped by 3 bases and J by 3 bases, with 8 bases between them. Germline V CDR1 and CDR2: MDHEN, SYDVKM. CDR3: CASSFQGDTGELFF. In DNA form, the CDR3 reads TGTGCCAGCAGTTTTCAAGGAGACACCGGGGAGCTGTTTTTT.

The sample holds a few counts of this clonotype. This sequence joins TRBV6-5 and TRBJ2-7; 7 bases are a match to TRBD1. CDR3 length equals 14 residues. J lost 2 bases, V lost 4 bases, and 5 bases had no gene match. Germline V gene sequence: CDR1 MNHEY, CDR2 SVGAGI. DNA of the CDR3: TGTGCCAGCAGTTGCTCGGGACAGCCCTACGAGCAGTACTTC. Translation gives CASSCSGQPYEQYF.

This clonotype was counted at least ten times. The V call is TRBV13, the J call TRBJ1-2; D gene unclear. V lost 1 base to trimming and J lost 7 bases, with 10 bases between them. The CDR3 extends over 13 amino acids. CDR1 and CDR2 (germline): PRHDT, FYEKMQ (reference sequence). The CDR3 protein is CASSLVTEVGYTF. The CDR3, as DNA: TGTGCCAGCAGCTTAGTTACGGAAGTTGGCTACACCTTC.

This clonotype has a count of ten or more. The CDR3 nucleotides read TGTGCCAGCAGCTTGGGGTCGAACACTGAAGCTTTCTTT. It translates to CASSLGSNTEAFF. The gene calls are TRBV7-8 and TRBJ1-1; D call uncertain. CDR3 length: 13 amino acids. Trimming took off 3 bases at V and 1 base at J, with 6 bases between the two ends. Germline V gene data show CDR1 as SGHVS and CDR2 as FQNEAQ. Based on the CDR3 plus reference TRBV7-8 and TRBJ1-1, the full variable domain is GAGVSQSPRYKVAKRGQDVALRCDPISGHVSLFWYQQALGQGPEFLTYFQNEAQLDKSGLPSDRFFAERPEGSVSTLKIQRTQQEDSAVYLCASSLGSNTEAFFGQGTRLTVV.

In DNA, the CDR3 is TGTGCCAGCAGGGGGAGCTCTGGGGGCCTAAGGGCTCAGTACTTC. Amino acids: CASRGSSGGLRAQYF. This chain uses TRBV13 with TRBJ2-4; D possibly corresponds to TRBD1 (6 bases). V lost 6 bases and J 12 bases, leaving 24 bases between the germline ends. The CDR3 has 15 amino acids. The germline V gene has CDR1 PRHDT and CDR2 FYEKMQ (reference sequence).

At least ten counts were recorded for this clonotype. The rearrangement uses TRBV5-1 and TRBJ1-5, with 8 positions matching TRBD1. Germline V gene sequence: CDR1 SGHRS, CDR2 YFSETQ. CDR3 size: 14 residues. Germline trimming cut 4 bases from V and 7 bases from J; bases unmatched to any gene: 7. The CDR3 sequence: CASSIDRGGQPQHF. The CDR3 bases are TGCGCCAGCAGCATTGACAGGGGCGGGCAGCCCCAGCATTTT.

This clonotype was counted ten times or more. The chain has TRBV7-2 and TRBJ2-7, with D perhaps TRBD1 (6 bases). The V end was cut by 10 bases, the J end by 2 bases, with 21 bases between. CDR3 length equals 15 residues. Per the germline V gene, CDR1 is SGHTA and CDR2 is FQGNSA. CDR3 residues: CATQLGQQTPYEQYF. The CDR3 nucleotides are TGTGCCACCCAACTCGGACAGCAGACCCCCTACGAGCAGTACTTC.

The J gene is TRBJ2-7, the V gene TRBV7-9; D possibly uses TRBD1 or TRBD2 (7 bases each). Germline V gene sequence: CDR1 SEHNR, CDR2 FQNEAQ (reference sequence). CDR3 length: 15 residues. V gave up 5 bases and J gave up 2 bases, with 16 bases separating them. The CDR3 loop is CASSQRQGGTYEQYF. The CDR3 bases are TGTGCCAGCAGCCAAAGACAGGGAGGGACCTACGAGCAGTACTTC. Using reference TRBV7-9 and TRBJ2-7 for the parts outside the CDR3, the full variable domain is DTGVSQNPRHKITKRGQNVTFRCDPISEHNRLYWYRQTLGQGPEFLTYFQNEAQLEKSRLLSDRFSAERPKGSFSTLEIQRTEQGDSAMYLCASSQRQGGTYEQYFGPGTRLTVT.

In this sample, this clonotype turned up many times. The chain carries TRBV19 and TRBJ2-1, with D perhaps TRBD2 (7 bases). V lost 9 bases and J lost 7, with 22 bases in between. Germline CDR1 and CDR2: LNHDA and SQIVND (reference sequence). The CDR3 totals 15 residues. This CDR3 is CASSPSWGGQNEQFF. The CDR3 DNA follows: TGTGCCAGCTCCCCCTCTTGGGGGGGGCAGAATGAGCAGTTCTTC.

This clonotype was observed at least ten times. The CDR3 sequence is CASRKKNIQYF. CDR3 sequence (DNA): TGTGCCAGCAGGAAGAAAAACATTCAGTACTTC. The chain joins TRBV2 to TRBJ2-4; D is unresolved. V lost 6 bases to trimming and J lost 4 bases, with 4 bases between them. Germline lookup yields CDR1 SNHLY and CDR2 FYNNEI. This CDR3 has 11 amino acids.

This clonotype was detected a few times. The chain is built from TRBV15 and TRBJ1-5; TRBD1 might be the D (5 bases). With 5 bases removed from V and 12 bases from J, the gap between germline ends came to 17 bases. The CDR3 is 13 amino acids. The V gene's germline CDR1 is LNHNV and CDR2 YYDKDF (reference sequence). CDR3 bases: TGTGCCACCAGCCCGGGGGGGGTAGAGGTCCAGCATTTT. Translated, it gives CATSPGGVEVQHF.

There are many counts of this clonotype. The rearrangement uses TRBV19 and TRBJ2-1, with D unresolved. CDR1 and CDR2 from the germline V gene are LNHDA and SQIVND (reference sequence). This CDR3 has 12 amino acids. Deletions cut 10 bases from V and 4 bases from J, with 11 bases between. This CDR3 is CATSPGYNEQFF. CDR3 DNA: TGTGCCACCTCCCCGGGTTACAATGAGCAGTTCTTC.

This clonotype was detected only a few times. The chain links TRBV29-1 to TRBJ2-6; a possible D gene is TRBD2 (5 bases). V dropped 0 bases and J dropped 2 bases, with 8 bases sitting between them. Germline V CDR1 and CDR2: SQVTM, ANQGSEA. CDR3 size: 15 residues. The CDR3 loop reads CSVEDGGPGANVLTF. The CDR3 DNA follows: TGCAGCGTTGAAGACGGAGGTCCTGGGGCCAACGTCCTGACTTTC. Filled out from reference TRBV29-1 and TRBJ2-6, the complete variable domain reads SAVISQKPSRDICQRGTSLTIQCQVDSQVTMMFWYRQQPGQSLTLIATANQGSEATYESGFVIDKFPISRPNLTFSTLTVSNMSPEDSSIYLCSVEDGGPGANVLTFGAGSRLTVL.

The J gene is TRBJ1-1, the V gene TRBV24-1; weak D call: TRBD1 (5 bases). The CDR3 contains 13 residues. V lost 4 bases and J 4 bases, leaving 9 bases between the germline ends. Germline V lookup: CDR1 KGHDR, CDR2 SFDVKD. The CDR3: CATSEGLSTEAFF. The CDR3 DNA is TGTGCCACCAGTGAGGGACTAAGCACTGAAGCTTTCTTT.